This is a list of T cell receptor beta chains from one sample in a study of shared clonotypes between healthy human individuals. Clones were sequenced by immunoSEQ multiplex PCR, and TCRdb holds only the in-frame ones, with some missing. The sample lists 640,000 or so clones, approximately 75% occurring once. The specimen was memory CD4+ T cells sorted from blood. These receptors were taken from a woman aged 25 to 39 in good health. Each CDR3 is given with its conserved first and last residue. Each record gives: V gene, J gene, CDR3 protein.

>TRBV6-5|TRBJ2-7
CASSYSGTAISYEQYF
>TRBV15|TRBJ1-4
CATSRDGGQVEKLFF
>TRBV5-4|TRBJ2-2
CASSSGLAVFTGELFF
>TRBV4-1|TRBJ1-1
CASSHPGGRTEAFF
>TRBV19|TRBJ2-7
CASSMAGLEQYF
>TRBV7-2|TRBJ1-1
CASSRRVKDTEAFF
>TRBV25-1|TRBJ1-1
CASSERNRAFTEAFF
>TRBV11-2|TRBJ1-1
CASSARAVTNTEAFF
>TRBV9|TRBJ2-7
CASSSNSGTSYEQYF
>TRBV19|TRBJ1-1
CASSIGFGEAFF
>TRBV10-3|TRBJ1-3
CAISGGAGNTIYF
>TRBV28|TRBJ2-7
CASRGKGLSEQYF
>TRBV15|TRBJ2-1
CATSRTGESTNEQFF
>TRBV20-1|TRBJ2-1
CSPAGGDEQFF
>TRBV20-1|TRBJ2-1
CSATESHEQFF
>TRBV2|TRBJ2-7
CASSFLGQGAWEQYF
>TRBV19|TRBJ2-2
CASKLGNTGELFF
>TRBV5-1|TRBJ2-1
CASSLAGSSNEQFF
>TRBV19|TRBJ1-1
CASSQGALNTEAFF
>TRBV18|TRBJ1-1
CASSPARQALSGEAFF
>TRBV4-1|TRBJ1-6
CASSQARTVWDSPLHF
>TRBV7-2|TRBJ2-6
CASSSKLIGGASGANVLTF
>TRBV29-1|TRBJ2-7
CSVSLSRSEQYF
>TRBV4-1|TRBJ2-7
CASSLPPPGDPSGGEQYF
>TRBV28|TRBJ2-5
CASSPTGFGETQYF
>TRBV11-2|TRBJ2-7
CASSSTGVNSYEQYF
>TRBV29-1|TRBJ2-1
CSVGSGYNEQFF
>TRBV5-4|TRBJ2-3
CASSLRSSVDTDTQYF
>TRBV21-1|TRBJ1-1
CARRLTRGDRTEAFF
>TRBV6-4|TRBJ2-1
CASSDSGTGSNNEQFF
>TRBV11-2|TRBJ1-2
CASSAPGNPYGYTF
>TRBV19|TRBJ2-7
CASSRNSGRAGFVYEQYF
>TRBV7-9|TRBJ2-2
CASPDSGPANTGELFF
>TRBV5-1|TRBJ2-1
CASSSGLAGYNEQFF
>TRBV5-1|TRBJ2-7
CASSTYDRKADEQYF
>TRBV5-1|TRBJ2-3
CASSLVGIGQARDTQYF
>TRBV18|TRBJ1-5
CASSRYRDRGGNQPQHF
>TRBV7-3|TRBJ1-6
CASSLDQGANSPLHF
>TRBV27|TRBJ2-3
CASWGGPVFREYF
>TRBV19|TRBJ2-2
CASSLGVYYTGELFF
>TRBV5-1|TRBJ2-6
CASSLAGPFSSGANVLTF
>TRBV28|TRBJ2-7
CASSALGRPYEQYF
>TRBV5-1|TRBJ1-4
CASSRDRDRNEKLFF
>TRBV18|TRBJ2-3
CASSPAATDTQYF
>TRBV29-1|TRBJ1-1
CSVCDPGTEAFF
>TRBV5-1|TRBJ2-7
CASSRGQGYEQYF
>TRBV7-2|TRBJ2-7
CASSGRGSYEQYF
>TRBV6-5|TRBJ1-3
CASSYGDTIYF
>TRBV13|TRBJ2-6
CASRASGGLGANVLTF
>TRBV7-9|TRBJ1-5
CASSAANQPQHF
>TRBV19|TRBJ1-3
CASSPRLDGSGNTIYF
>TRBV27|TRBJ1-2
CASSFEGMDGGYTF
>TRBV10-3|TRBJ2-7
CAISDLGRTYEQYF